The clone carrying this T cell receptor (beta chain) was recorded many times. This record belongs to a study of T-cell reconstitution after alpha-beta-depleted transplantation in children. With V trimmed by 3 bases and J by 0 bases, 5 bases remained unmatched. The CDR3 extends over 18 amino acids. From germline, CDR1 is LNHNV and CDR2 YYDKDF (reference sequence). Unique molecular identifiers were used in preparing the TCRbeta library. TCRdb reanalysed the PCR reads using MiXCR and keeps one entry per CDR3 protein. Of 550,000 to 600,000 distinct CDR3 sequences detected, about 23% appear once; the ten largest clones hold less than 15%.

The V gene is TRBV15, the J gene TRBJ2-1, with TRBD2 identical over 13 bases. This specimen was PBMCs, mostly from graft donor cells, taken 360 days after TCRalphabeta/CD19-depleted stem cell transplant. This clonotype originated in a boy under two years old who had a stem cell transplant for acute myeloid leukemia, so the T cells may come from the graft donor. CDR3 coding DNA: TGTGCCACCAGCAGGGGACTAGCGGGGCTAAGCTCCTACAATGAGCAGTTCTTC. Amino acids: CATSRGLAGLSSYNEQFF.